A single T cell receptor beta chain is shown here with its context. Its specificity is not known. The data stem from a study of blood T cells in healthy people across ages. Donors were systemically healthy Caucasian individuals from Russia aged about 6 to 90 years. Each sample had at least 7 million PBMCs isolated. The study, taken as a whole, reports: Total diversity from one million sequenced T cells was likely underestimated.

The CDR3 consists of 14 residues. V shed 4 bases and J shed 8 bases, with 14 bases lying between them. Combining a sample-barcoded 5' primer with a J-beta primer mix, a second PCR ran for about 7 to 12 cycles. Each TCR beta cDNA got a 12-nucleotide random molecular identifier. TCRdb re-derived calls from the 5' RACE reads in MiXCR, one entry per CDR3 protein. The sample consists of about 970,000 distinct CDR3 sequences, just over 50% of them appearing once. The TCR originated in a woman in her sixties or seventies in good health. The V and J genes are TRBV12-3 or TRBV12-4 and TRBJ1-4; D perhaps matches TRBD1 (6 bases). The specimen sequenced was blood. The CDR3 nucleotides read TGTGCCAGCAGTTATACCGGGACACGGGAAAAACTGTTTTTT. It specifies CASSYTGTREKLFF.